This T cell receptor (beta chain) was sequenced in a study of blood T cells in healthy people across ages. Together with a sample-barcoded 5' primer, a J-beta primer mix was included in a second PCR lasting about 7 to 11 cycles. Via MiXCR, TCRdb re-called the 5' RACE reads, giving one row per CDR3 protein. The sample carries some 760,000 distinct CDR3 sequences, around 25% recorded once. This clonotype appeared many times. Antigen unknown. Study conclusions and caveats: The study regarded diversity estimates from one million T cells as underestimates. With age, beta diversity per million T cells declined roughly linearly, significantly by 40.

Trimming pared 4 bases from V and 9 bases from J, leaving 10 bases between. The CDR3 runs to 13 residues. The V gene's germline CDR1 is SGHTA and CDR2 FQGNSA. These data were likewise used in another study, on T cells of mothers and their children. That investigation notes: Extracted RNA, in its entirety, went into cDNA synthesis at about 1.5 ug per 15 ul. Among related mother-child pairs, overlap was slightly higher than in unrelated pairs, though not significantly.

The receptor's source is a boy younger than 18 in good health. The chain recombines TRBV7-2 with TRBJ1-6; no firm D call. The sequencing sample was made of blood. This chain's CDR3 is CASSSLRVSPLHF. DNA for the CDR3: TGTGCCAGCAGCTCACTTAGGGTTTCACCCCTCCACTTT.